Following are 13 T cell receptor beta chains from one sample sequenced in a study of shared clonotypes between healthy human individuals. Only in-frame clones appear in the TCRdb table, and some are missing; sequencing was by immunoSEQ multiplex PCR. Among some 2,000,000 clones listed, 85% to 95% were seen once. Sequenced sample: naive CD4+ T cells sorted from blood. Regarding subset: CD45RA+ positively selected. Receptors originate from a man between 18 and 35 years old in good health.

About this clone itself: A much larger clone differs from this one at a single base, so this may be a read error. Other DNA sequences in this specimen translate into the identical CDR3. The genes are TRBV7-2 and TRBJ2-2; D ambiguous. CDR3 length: 12 residues. The germline V gene encodes CDR1 SGHTA and CDR2 FQGNSA. The V and J ends lost 3 bases and 2 bases respectively, with 1 base between them. CDR3 sequence: CASSFNTGELFF. CDR3 nucleotide sequence: TGTGCCAGCAGCTTCAACACCGGGGAGCTGTTTTTT.

On this clone: A read error may explain this, as a much larger clone is one base away. The gene calls are TRBV5-4 and TRBJ2-7; 7 bases line up with TRBD1. J was trimmed by 2 bases and V by 2 bases; bases with no gene match: 1. The CDR3 runs 13 residues. The V gene's germline CDR1 is SGHNT and CDR2 YYREEE (reference sequence). The CDR3 DNA sequence: TGTGCCAGCAGCTTAGACAGGGCCTACGAGCAGTACTTC. This encodes CASSLDRAYEQYF. Looking up the rest from reference TRBV5-4 and TRBJ2-7 gives the full variable domain: ETGVTQSPTHLIKTRGQQVTLRCSSQSGHNTVSWYQQALGQGPQFIFQYYREEENGRGNFPPRFSGLQFPNYSSELNVNALELDDSALYLCASSLDRAYEQYFGPGTRLTVT.

As regards this clone: Other DNA sequences in the same sample also yield this CDR3. The V gene is TRBV7-2, the J gene TRBJ2-7; D uncertain. Germline CDR1 reads SGHTA; CDR2 reads FQGNSA. The ends were cut back, 0 bases at V and 0 bases at J, with 3 bases in the middle. The CDR3 runs to 13 residues. CDR3 coding DNA: TGTGCCAGCAGCTTAGCGGTCTCCTACGAGCAGTACTTC. Translation: CASSLAVSYEQYF. Full variable domain (rest looked up from reference TRBV7-2 and TRBJ2-7): GAGVSQSPSNKVTEKGKDVELRCDPISGHTALYWYRQSLGQGLEFLIYFQGNSAPDKSGLPSDRFSAERTGGSVSTLTIQRTQQEDSAVYLCASSLAVSYEQYFGPGTRLTVT.

This clone was recorded once. V and J are TRBV7-2 and TRBJ1-4, with a possible D match to TRBD1 (5 bases). V dropped 3 bases and J dropped 8 bases, with 13 bases sitting between them. Germline loops: CDR1 SGHTA, CDR2 FQGNSA. This CDR3 has 14 amino acids. The CDR3 region has the DNA TGTGCCAGCAGCTTCAGGTTTGGGGGGGAAAAACTGTTTTTT. Translated, it gives CASSFRFGGEKLFF.

V and J are TRBV11-2 and TRBJ1-2; possible D gene TRBD1, 6 bases. The germline V and J ends were trimmed by 1 base and 3 bases, with 15 bases remaining between them. This CDR3 contains 16 residues. Per the germline V gene, CDR1 is SGHAT and CDR2 is FQNNGV. The CDR3 nucleotides read TGTGCCAGCAGCTTAGCCCCGCAGGGGAAGGACTATGGCTACACCTTC. It specifies CASSLAPQGKDYGYTF.

To note about this clone: In the same sample, other DNA sequences code for this CDR3. The V call is TRBV9, the J call TRBJ2-3, with TRBD1 as a possible D gene (6 bases). Germline CDR1 SGDLS, CDR2 YYNGEE. The CDR3 loop spans 15 amino acids. V lost 0 bases and J lost 0, with 8 bases in between. The CDR3 sequence is CASSVGQASTDTQYF. The CDR3 DNA reads TGTGCCAGCAGCGTAGGACAGGCGAGCACAGATACGCAGTATTTT.

The chain links TRBV25-1 to TRBJ2-2, with TRBD1 matching over 9 bases. The CDR3 spans 16 residues. V was pared by 3 bases and J by 5 bases, with 7 bases of the junction left unmatched. Per the germline V gene, CDR1 is MGHDK and CDR2 is SYGVNS. In nucleotides, the CDR3 is TGTGCCAGCAGTGATGCCGGGACAGGGCGAACCGGGGAGCTGTTTTTT. It yields the protein CASSDAGTGRTGELFF.

V and J are TRBV28 and TRBJ1-2; D is perhaps TRBD1 (5 bases). V lost 5 bases, J lost 4 bases, and 14 bases lay in between. This CDR3 contains 14 residues. Germline V gene lookup returns CDR1 MDHEN and CDR2 SYDVKM. The CDR3 sequence: CASSPEGTGYGYTF. For the CDR3, the DNA is TGTGCCAGCAGTCCGGAGGGGACCGGCTATGGCTACACCTTC.

The rearrangement uses TRBV2 and TRBJ1-4, with a possible D match to TRBD1 (6 bases). Trimming left V 7 bases short and J 5 bases short, with 17 bases between. This CDR3 contains 15 residues. CDR1 and CDR2 (germline): SNHLY, FYNNEI. The CDR3 nucleotides read TGTGCCAGCAAACCAGCAGGGGCCACAAATGAAAAACTGTTTTTT. It codes for CASKPAGATNEKLFF.

This chain uses TRBV7-6 with TRBJ2-3; no firm D call. This CDR3 region has 15 residues. Per the germline V gene, CDR1 is SGHVS and CDR2 is FNYEAQ. Trimming removed 2 bases at V and 3 bases at J, with 12 bases between. The CDR3 DNA reads as TGTGCCAGCAGCTTAATGACAACTGTAACAGATACGCAGTATTTT. Its protein is CASSLMTTVTDTQYF.

The rearrangement links TRBV5-1 to TRBJ2-1; unclear D gene. This CDR3 has 15 residues. In germline, CDR1 is SGHRS, CDR2 YFSETQ. Deletions cut 4 bases from V and 1 base from J, with 12 bases between. The CDR3 region has the DNA TGCGCCAGCAGCCTCTTGGCGCAGTCCTACAATGAGCAGTTCTTC. Protein sequence: CASSLLAQSYNEQFF. Looking up the rest from reference TRBV5-1 and TRBJ2-1 gives the full variable domain: KAGVTQTPRYLIKTRGQQVTLSCSPISGHRSVSWYQQTPGQGLQFLFEYFSETQRNKGNFPGRFSGRQFSNSRSEMNVSTLELGDSALYLCASSLLAQSYNEQFFGPGTRLTVL.

V and J are TRBV10-2 and TRBJ2-5, with 7 bases lining up with TRBD1. Germline V gene data show CDR1 as WSHSY and CDR2 as SAAADI. The CDR3 is made up of 14 amino acids. J was trimmed by 0 bases and V by 2 bases; bases with no gene match: 0. CDR3: CASSETGDQETQYF. DNA of the CDR3: TGCGCCAGCAGTGAGACAGGGGACCAAGAGACCCAGTACTTC.

V and J are TRBV19 and TRBJ2-5; TRBD1 aligns across 8 bases. V gave up 9 bases and J gave up 5 bases; unmatched junction bases: 14. The CDR3 length is 15 residues. Germline CDR1 is LNHDA and CDR2 is SQIVND (reference sequence). The CDR3 reads CARWGQVVFVETQYF. CDR3 sequence (DNA): TGTGCCAGATGGGGACAGGTCGTTTTTGTCGAGACCCAGTACTTC.